The entry below gives a single T cell receptor (beta chain) sequence along with its context. Its specificity is not known. The data stem from a study of cytomegalovirus exposure and HLA in healthy donors. Study in general: Early release data held around 80 million unique TCRs from HLA-typed donors. Findings of the study overall: Most sequenced TCRs were rare (though some public TCRs occurred in many donors).

The germline CDR1 and CDR2 sequences are SQVTM and ANQGSEA. Trimming pared 5 bases from V and 1 base from J, leaving 16 bases between. The CDR3 is 15 amino acids. PCR employed 60 Vbeta and 13 Jbeta primers. Per the authors' pipeline: Per a later analysis, the number of unique TCR beta chains was approximately 73 million, of which roughly 10 million were shared. The method was immunoSEQ multiplex PCR; TCRdb's version includes in-frame clones alone and lacks a portion of them. The V and J calls and the clone size are those of that table, but D and trimming were determined from the DNA. The sample shows approximately 110,000 clones, 75% to 90% of them seen only once.

The rearrangement links TRBV29-1 to TRBJ2-3, with D tentatively TRBD1 (7 bases). Sequenced: PBMCs. The clonotype originates from a man younger than 45 in good health and CMV-seropositive. The CDR3 DNA reads as TGCAGCGTTACCCCAGGGGGACTTGGCACAGATACGCAGTATTTT. The encoded protein is CSVTPGGLGTDTQYF.